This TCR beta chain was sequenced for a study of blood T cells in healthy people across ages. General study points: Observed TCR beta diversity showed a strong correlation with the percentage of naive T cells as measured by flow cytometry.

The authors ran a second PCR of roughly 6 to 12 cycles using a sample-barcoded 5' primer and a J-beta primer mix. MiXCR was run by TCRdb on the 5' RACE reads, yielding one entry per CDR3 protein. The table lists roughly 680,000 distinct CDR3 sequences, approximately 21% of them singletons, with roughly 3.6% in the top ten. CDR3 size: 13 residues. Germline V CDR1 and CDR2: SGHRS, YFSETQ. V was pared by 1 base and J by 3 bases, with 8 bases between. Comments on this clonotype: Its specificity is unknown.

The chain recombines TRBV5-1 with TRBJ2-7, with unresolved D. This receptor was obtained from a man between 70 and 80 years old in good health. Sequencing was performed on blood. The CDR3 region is CASSLNEDYEQYF. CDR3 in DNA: TGCGCCAGCAGCTTGAATGAGGACTACGAGCAGTACTTC.